This TCR beta chain is drawn from a study of blood T cell repertoires in COVID-19. About the study: Sources were T cells, B-cell-depleted T cells, or PBMCs; the material itself was cDNA or gDNA.

V lost 3 bases, J lost 9 bases, and 16 bases lay in between. CDR3 length equals 14 residues. Germline CDR1 KGHDR, CDR2 SFDVKD. Here immunoSEQ multiplex PCR was the method, and the copy in TCRdb shows in-frame clones only, minus some. The sample consists of 200,000 to 250,000 clones, 75% to 90% of them appearing once. Sequencing input: PBMCs or T cells enriched from blood (not recorded which). The clonotype was recovered from a woman aged 25 to 39 who had been exposed to COVID-19. V usage is TRBV24-1 and J usage is TRBJ1-2; D perhaps matches TRBD1 (6 bases). In DNA form, the CDR3 reads TGTGCCACCAGTGATACCGGGACAAACGATCGCTACACCTTC. This sequence encodes CATSDTGTNDRYTF.